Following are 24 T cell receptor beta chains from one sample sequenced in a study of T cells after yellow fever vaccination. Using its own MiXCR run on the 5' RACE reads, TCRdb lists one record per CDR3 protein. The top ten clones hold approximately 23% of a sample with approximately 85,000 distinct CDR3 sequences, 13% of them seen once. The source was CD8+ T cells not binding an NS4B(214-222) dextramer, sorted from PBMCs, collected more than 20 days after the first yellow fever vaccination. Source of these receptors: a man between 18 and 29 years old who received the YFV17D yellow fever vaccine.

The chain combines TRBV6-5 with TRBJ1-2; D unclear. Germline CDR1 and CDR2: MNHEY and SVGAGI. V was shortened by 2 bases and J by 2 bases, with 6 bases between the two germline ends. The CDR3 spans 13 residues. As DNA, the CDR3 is TGTGCCAGCAGTTACGGCAGGAACTATGGCTACACCTTC. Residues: CASSYGRNYGYTF.

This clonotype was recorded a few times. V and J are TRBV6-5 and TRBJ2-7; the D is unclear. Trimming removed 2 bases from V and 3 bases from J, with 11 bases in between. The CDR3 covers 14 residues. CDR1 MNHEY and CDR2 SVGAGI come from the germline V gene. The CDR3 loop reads CASSYRAENYEQYF. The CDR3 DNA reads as TGTGCCAGCAGTTACAGGGCGGAGAACTACGAGCAGTACTTC.

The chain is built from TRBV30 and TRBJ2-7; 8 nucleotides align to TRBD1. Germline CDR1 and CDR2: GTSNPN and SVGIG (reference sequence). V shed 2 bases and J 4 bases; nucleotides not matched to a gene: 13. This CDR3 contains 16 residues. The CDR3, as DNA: TGTGCCTGGAGTCGGACAGGGACCCCTCCTCGGTACGAGCAGTACGTC. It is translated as CAWSRTGTPPRYEQYV.

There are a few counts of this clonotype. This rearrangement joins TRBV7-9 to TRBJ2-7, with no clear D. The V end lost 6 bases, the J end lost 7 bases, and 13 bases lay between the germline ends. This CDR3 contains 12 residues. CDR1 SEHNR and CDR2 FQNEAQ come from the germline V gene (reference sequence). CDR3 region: CASRPKVGEQYF. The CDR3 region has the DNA TGTGCCAGCAGGCCCAAAGTCGGGGAGCAGTACTTC.

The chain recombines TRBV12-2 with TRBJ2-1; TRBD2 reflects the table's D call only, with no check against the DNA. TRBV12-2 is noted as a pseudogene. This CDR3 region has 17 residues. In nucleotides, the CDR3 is TGTGCAAGTCGCTTAAATCGGAGAACTAGCGTGTACAATGAGCAGTTCTTC. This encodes CASRLNRRTSVYNEQFF.

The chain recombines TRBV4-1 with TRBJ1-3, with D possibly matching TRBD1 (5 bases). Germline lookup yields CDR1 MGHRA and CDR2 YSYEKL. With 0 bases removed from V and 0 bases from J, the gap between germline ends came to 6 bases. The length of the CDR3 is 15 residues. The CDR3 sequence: CASSQEDTSGNTIYF. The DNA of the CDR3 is TGCGCCAGCAGCCAAGAGGACACCTCTGGAAACACCATATATTTT.

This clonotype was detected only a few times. CDR3 nucleotide sequence: TGTGCCAGCCAACTCCCGGGACAGAGCTACGAGCAGTACTTC. This gives the protein CASQLPGQSYEQYF. This sequence joins TRBV2 and TRBJ2-7; TRBD1 matches at 7 bases. The germline V gene encodes CDR1 SNHLY and CDR2 FYNNEI. J gave up 3 bases and V 8 bases, and 10 bases lay outside the gene matches. The CDR3 runs to 14 residues.

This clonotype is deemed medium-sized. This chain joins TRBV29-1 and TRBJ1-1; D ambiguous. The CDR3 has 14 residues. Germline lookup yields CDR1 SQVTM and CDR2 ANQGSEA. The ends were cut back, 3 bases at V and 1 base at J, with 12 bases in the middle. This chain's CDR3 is CSVEIGMENTEAFF. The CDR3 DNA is TGCAGCGTTGAGATAGGGATGGAGAACACTGAAGCTTTCTTT.

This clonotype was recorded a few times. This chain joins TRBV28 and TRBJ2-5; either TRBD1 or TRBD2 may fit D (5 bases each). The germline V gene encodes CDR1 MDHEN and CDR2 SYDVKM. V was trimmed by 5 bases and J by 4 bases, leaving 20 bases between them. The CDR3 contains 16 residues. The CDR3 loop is CASSHVQGELGETQYF. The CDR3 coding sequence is TGTGCCAGCAGTCACGTGCAGGGAGAATTGGGAGAGACCCAGTACTTC.

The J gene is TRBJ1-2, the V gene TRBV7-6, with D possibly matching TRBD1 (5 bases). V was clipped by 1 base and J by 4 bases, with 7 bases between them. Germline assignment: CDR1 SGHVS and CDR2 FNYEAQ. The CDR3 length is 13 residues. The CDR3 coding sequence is TGTGCCAGCAGCTTAGGGGGCGGCTATGGCTACACCTTC. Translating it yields CASSLGGGYGYTF. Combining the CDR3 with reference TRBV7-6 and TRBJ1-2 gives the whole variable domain GAGVSQSPRYKVTKRGQDVALRCDPISGHVSLYWYRQALGQGPEFLTYFNYEAQQDKSGLPNDRFSAERPEGSISTLTIQRTEQRDSAMYRCASSLGGGYGYTFGSGTRLTVV.

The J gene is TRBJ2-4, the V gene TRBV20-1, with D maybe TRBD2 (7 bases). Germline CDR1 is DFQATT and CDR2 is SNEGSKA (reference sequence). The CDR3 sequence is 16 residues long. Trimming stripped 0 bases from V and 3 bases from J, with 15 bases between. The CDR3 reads CSARDGGGSGKNIQYF. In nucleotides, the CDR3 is TGCAGTGCTAGAGATGGCGGGGGCAGTGGCAAAAACATTCAGTACTTC.

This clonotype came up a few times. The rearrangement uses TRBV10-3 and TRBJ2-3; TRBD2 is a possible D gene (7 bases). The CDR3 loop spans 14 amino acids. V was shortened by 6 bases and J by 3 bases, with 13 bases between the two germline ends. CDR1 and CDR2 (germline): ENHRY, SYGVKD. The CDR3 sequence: CAISTGGGTDTQYF. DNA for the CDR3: TGTGCCATCAGCACGGGGGGCGGAACAGATACGCAGTATTTT.

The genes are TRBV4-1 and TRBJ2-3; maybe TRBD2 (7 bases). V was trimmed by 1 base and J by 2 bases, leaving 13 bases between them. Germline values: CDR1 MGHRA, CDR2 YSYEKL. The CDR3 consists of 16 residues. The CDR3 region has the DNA TGCGCCAGCAGCCAAGGGACGGGGGGCCCCACAGATACGCAGTATTTT. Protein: CASSQGTGGPTDTQYF.

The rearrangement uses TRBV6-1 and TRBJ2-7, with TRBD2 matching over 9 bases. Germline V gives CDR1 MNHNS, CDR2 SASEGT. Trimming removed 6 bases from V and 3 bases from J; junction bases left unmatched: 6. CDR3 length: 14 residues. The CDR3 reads CASRNSGRHYEQYF. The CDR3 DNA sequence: TGTGCCAGCAGAAATAGCGGGAGACACTACGAGCAGTACTTC.

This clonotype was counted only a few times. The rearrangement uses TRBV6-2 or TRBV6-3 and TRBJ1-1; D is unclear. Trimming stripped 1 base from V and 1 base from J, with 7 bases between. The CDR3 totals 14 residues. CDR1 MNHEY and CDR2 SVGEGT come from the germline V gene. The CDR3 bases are TGTGCCAGCAGTTACTACTCTTCGAACACTGAAGCTTTCTTT. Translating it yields CASSYYSSNTEAFF.

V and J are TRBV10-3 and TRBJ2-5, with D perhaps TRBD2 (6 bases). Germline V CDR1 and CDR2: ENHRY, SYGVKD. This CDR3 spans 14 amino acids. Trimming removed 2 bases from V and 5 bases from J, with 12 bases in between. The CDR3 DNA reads TGTGCCATCAGTGAGGGGCAGGGAGGCGAGACCCAGTACTTC. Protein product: CAISEGQGGETQYF.

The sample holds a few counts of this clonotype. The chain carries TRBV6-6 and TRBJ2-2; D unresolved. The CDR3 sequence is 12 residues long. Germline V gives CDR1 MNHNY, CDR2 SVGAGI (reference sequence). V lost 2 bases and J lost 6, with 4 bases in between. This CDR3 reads CASSYGAGELFF. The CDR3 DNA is TGTGCCAGCAGTTACGGGGCCGGGGAGCTGTTTTTT.

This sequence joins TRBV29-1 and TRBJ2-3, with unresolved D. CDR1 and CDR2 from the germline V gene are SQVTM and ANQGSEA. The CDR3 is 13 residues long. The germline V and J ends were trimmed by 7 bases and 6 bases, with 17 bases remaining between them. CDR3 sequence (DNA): TGCAGCGACGAGAAAGGTGCGGAGGATACGCAGTATTTT. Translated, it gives CSDEKGAEDTQYF.

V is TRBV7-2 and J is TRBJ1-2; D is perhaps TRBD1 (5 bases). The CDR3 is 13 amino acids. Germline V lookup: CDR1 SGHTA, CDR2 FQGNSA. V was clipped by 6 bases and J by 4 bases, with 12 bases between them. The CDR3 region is CASSFTGGYGYTF. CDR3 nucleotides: TGTGCCAGCAGTTTTACAGGAGGCTATGGCTACACCTTC.

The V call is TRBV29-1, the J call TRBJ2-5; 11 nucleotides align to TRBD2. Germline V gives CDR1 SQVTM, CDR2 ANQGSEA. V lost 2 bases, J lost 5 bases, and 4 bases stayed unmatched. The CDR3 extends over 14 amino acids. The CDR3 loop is CSVELAGGGETQYF. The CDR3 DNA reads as TGCAGCGTTGAACTAGCGGGGGGTGGGGAGACCCAGTACTTC.

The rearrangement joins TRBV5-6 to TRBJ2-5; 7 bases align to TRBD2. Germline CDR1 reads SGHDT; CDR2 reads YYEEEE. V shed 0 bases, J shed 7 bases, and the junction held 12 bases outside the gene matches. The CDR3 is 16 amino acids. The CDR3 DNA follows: TGTGCCAGCAGCTTGGGGCTAGCGGAACCGGGGGGGACCCAGTACTTC. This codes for CASSLGLAEPGGTQYF.

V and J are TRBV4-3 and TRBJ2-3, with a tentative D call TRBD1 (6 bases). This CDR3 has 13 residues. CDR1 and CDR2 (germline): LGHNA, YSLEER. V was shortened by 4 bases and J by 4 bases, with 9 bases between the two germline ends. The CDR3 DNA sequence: TGCGCCAGCAGCCCGACAGGCCCAGATACGCAGTATTTT. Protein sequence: CASSPTGPDTQYF.

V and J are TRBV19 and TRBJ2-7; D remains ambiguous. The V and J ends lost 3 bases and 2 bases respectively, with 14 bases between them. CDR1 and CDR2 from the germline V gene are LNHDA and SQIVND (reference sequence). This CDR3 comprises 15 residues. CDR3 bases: TGTGCCAGTAGTATGGCGTTTGCGGAAACCTACGAGCAGTACGTC. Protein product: CASSMAFAETYEQYV.

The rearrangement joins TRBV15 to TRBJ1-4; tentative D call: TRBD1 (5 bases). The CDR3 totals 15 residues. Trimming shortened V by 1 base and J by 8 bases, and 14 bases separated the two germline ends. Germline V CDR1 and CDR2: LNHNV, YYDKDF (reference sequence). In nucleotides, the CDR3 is TGTGCCACCAGCAGAGGTGGCAGGGCGGTCGAAAAACTGTTTTTT. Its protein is CATSRGGRAVEKLFF.